The 21 T cell receptor beta chains below come from one sample, sequenced in a study of tumor-infiltrating lymphocytes in primary liver carcinoma. Germline DNA was also extracted, with blood RNA taken from unsorted whole blood. From around 500 ng of total RNA, TCR beta-specific cDNA was reverse-transcribed using a constant-region primer. Amplification in three nested multiplex PCR rounds with slightly modified ARM-PCR gave rise to TCR beta libraries. Running roughly 10 cycles apiece, the first two PCR rounds relied on TRBV1-TRBV30 forward primers together with a C-beta reverse primer. TCRdb ran MiXCR on the multiplex PCR reads and lists one entry per CDR3 protein. Here the sample spans fewer than 350,000 distinct CDR3 sequences, approximately 65% being singletons. Material for sequencing was peripheral blood. The receptors here all came from a man aged 35 to 55 with primary liver carcinoma and hepatitis B virus infection.

In the case of this clonotype: A much bigger clone sits one base away, suggesting this may be a read error. The chain has TRBV12-3 or TRBV12-4 and TRBJ2-5; D is ambiguous. The V end was cut by 8 bases, the J end by 3 bases, with 13 bases between. The CDR3 covers 13 residues. The CDR3 region has the DNA TGTGCCAGCGGTCGCGATGGAAAAGAGACCCAGTACTTC. This encodes CASGRDGKETQYF.

With regard to this clonotype: A much larger clone is a single base away; this may be a read error. This chain joins TRBV12-3 or TRBV12-4 and TRBJ2-1; 9 nucleotides line up with TRBD2. The V gene end was trimmed by 4 bases and the J gene end by 7 bases; junction bases not matched to a gene: 8. The CDR3 consists of 15 residues. DNA for the CDR3: TGTGCCAGCAGTTCTGGGACTAGCAGATTGAATGAGCAGTTCTTC. It encodes CASSSGTSRLNEQFF.

In the case of this clonotype: Possible read error: a much larger clone is one base away. This likely comes from a read error, as the CDR3 has no conserved phenylalanine or tryptophan at its end. This chain uses TRBV6-1 with TRBJ2-5; 7 bases are shared with TRBD1. With 7 bases clipped from V and 0 bases from J, the junction kept 11 bases outside the gene matches. Germline V lookup: CDR1 MNHNS, CDR2 SASEGT. This CDR3 is built from 16 residues. Here the CDR3 DNA reads TGTGCCAGCACCTCAACCGGGACAGCAAACCAAGAGACCCAGTACTTA. This translates into CASTSTGTANQETQYL.

The V call is TRBV12-3 or TRBV12-4, the J call TRBJ1-6; a weak D match, TRBD1 (5 bases). The CDR3 loop spans 13 amino acids. V was shortened by 11 bases and J by 9 bases, with 17 bases between the two germline ends. The CDR3 loop is CAGKGGAGSPLHF. The CDR3 bases are TGTGCCGGCAAGGGAGGGGCTGGTTCACCCCTCCACTTT.

In this sample, this clonotype turned up many times. This chain links TRBV29-1 with TRBJ2-4; D uncertain. From germline, CDR1 is SQVTM and CDR2 ANQGSEA. This CDR3 region has 12 residues. Trimming took off 4 bases at V and 1 base at J, with 5 bases between the two ends. The CDR3 DNA follows: TGCAGCGTTGCAGAGGCCAAAAACATTCAGTACTTC. Its protein is CSVAEAKNIQYF.

This clonotype was detected many times. J is TRBJ2-7 and V is TRBV12-3 or TRBV12-4; a possible D gene is TRBD2 (6 bases). This CDR3 has 17 amino acids. The ends were cut back, 1 base at V and 0 bases at J, with 16 bases in the middle. CDR3 region: CASSLGAFGGNSYEQYF. In nucleotides, the CDR3 is TGTGCCAGCAGTTTAGGGGCCTTCGGCGGGAACTCCTACGAGCAGTACTTC.

This clonotype was recorded many times. This rearrangement joins TRBV4-1 to TRBJ1-2; D might be TRBD1 (5 bases). The CDR3 covers 14 residues. The germline CDR1 and CDR2 sequences are MGHRA and YSYEKL. V lost 0 bases, J lost 7 bases, and 12 bases lay in between. In DNA form, the CDR3 reads TGCGCCAGCAGCCAAGATATGAGGGGAAGTGGCTACACCTTC. Its protein is CASSQDMRGSGYTF.

On this clonotype itself: A read error may account for a junction end that differs from germline. The rearrangement joins TRBV11-2 to TRBJ2-3; 8 bases agree with TRBD2. This CDR3 region has 17 residues. Germline CDR1 is SGHAT and CDR2 is FQNNGV. In DNA form, the CDR3 reads TGTGCCAGCAGCTTAGATGGGGGTAGCGGGATCGCAGATACTCAGTATTTT. This encodes CASSLDGGSGIADTQYF. The full variable domain, rest sourced from reference TRBV11-2 and TRBJ2-3, is EAGVAQSPRYKIIEKRQSVAFWCNPISGHATLYWYQQILGQGPKLLIQFQNNGVVDDSQLPKDRFSAERLKGVDSTLKIQPAKLEDSAVYLCASSLDGGSGIADTQYFGPGTRLTVL.

Concerning this clonotype: One end of the junction fails to match germline, which may point to a read error. The rearrangement links TRBV11-2 to TRBJ2-7; possibly TRBD2 for D (5 bases). The germline V gene has CDR1 SGHAT and CDR2 FQNNGV. The CDR3 runs 15 residues. The CDR3 coding sequence is TGTGTCAGCAGCTTAGAGGCCTCTTTCCCTTGGGAGCAGTATTTC. Translation gives CVSSLEASFPWEQYF.

For this clonotype: One base away lies a much larger clone, so this may be a sequencing read error. The V and J genes are TRBV6-1 and TRBJ2-5; TRBD2 matches at 7 bases. V dropped 6 bases and J dropped 7; count of bases not matched to a gene: 11. Germline V gene sequence: CDR1 MNHNS, CDR2 SASEGT. The CDR3 covers 14 residues. The CDR3 is CASRRASSGGTQYF. The CDR3 nucleotides read TGTGCCAGCAGAAGGGCCTCCTCGGGGGGGACCCAGTACTTC.

Concerning this clonotype: An end of the junction differs from the germline gene, which may be a read error. For the CDR3, the DNA is TGTGCCAGCAGGGAGGACTGGCTCGGTGAGAAGTTCTTC. This sequence encodes CASREDWLGEKFF. The rearrangement joins TRBV6-1 to TRBJ2-1; a possible D gene is TRBD2 (5 bases). CDR3 length equals 13 residues. From germline, CDR1 is MNHNS and CDR2 SASEGT.

The table lists this clonotype with a few counts. The gene calls are TRBV7-9 and TRBJ2-5; 7 positions agree with TRBD2. Trimming removed 2 bases from V and 4 bases from J; junction bases left unmatched: 7. Looked up from germline, CDR1 is SEHNR and CDR2 is FQNEAQ (reference sequence). CDR3 length: 15 amino acids. The CDR3 region has the DNA TGTGCCAGCAGCTTATTAGGCCAGCGGGGAGAGACCCAGTACTTC. Translating it yields CASSLLGQRGETQYF. Looking up the rest from reference TRBV7-9 and TRBJ2-5 gives the full variable domain: DTGVSQNPRHKITKRGQNVTFRCDPISEHNRLYWYRQTLGQGPEFLTYFQNEAQLEKSRLLSDRFSAERPKGSFSTLEIQRTEQGDSAMYLCASSLLGQRGETQYFGPGTRLLVL.

The J gene is TRBJ2-5, the V gene TRBV6-1; 14 bases agree with TRBD2. The V gene's germline CDR1 is MNHNS and CDR2 SASEGT. Trimming at V came to 6 bases and at J to 4 bases, leaving 13 bases not matched to a gene. The CDR3 spans 18 residues. The CDR3 here is CASRERLAGGPMSETQYF. In DNA form, the CDR3 reads TGTGCCAGCAGGGAGAGACTAGCGGGAGGGCCGATGTCAGAGACCCAGTACTTC.

With regard to this clonotype: At one end, the junction sequence differs from germline, possibly due to a read error. This sequence joins TRBV10-3 and TRBJ2-7; 7 bases fit TRBD1. CDR1 and CDR2 from the germline V gene are ENHRY and SYGVKD. There are 14 residues in the CDR3. The CDR3 spells CAISTYRGRNEQYF. Here the CDR3 DNA reads TGCGCCATCAGTACCTACAGGGGAAGGAACGAGCAGTACTTC.

This clonotype was detected ten times or more. This chain links TRBV6-6 with TRBJ1-5; tentatively, D is TRBD1 (6 bases). This CDR3 has 17 residues. CDR1 MNHNY and CDR2 SVGAGI come from the germline V gene (reference sequence). Trimming pared 2 bases from V and 1 base from J, leaving 15 bases between. The CDR3 nucleotides are TGTGCCAGCAGTTACGGCACAGGGCGGGGAAGCAATCAGCCCCAGCATTTT. Translating it yields CASSYGTGRGSNQPQHF.

This clonotype appeared a few times. A read error may account for a junction end that differs from germline. This chain joins TRBV6-1 and TRBJ2-3; D uncertain. Germline CDR1 reads MNHNS; CDR2 reads SASEGT. The CDR3 is 14 amino acids. CDR3 sequence reads: CVSSEFGSTDTQYF. In DNA form, the CDR3 reads TGTGTCAGCAGTGAGTTCGGGAGCACAGATACGCAGTATTTT.

The genes are TRBV28 and TRBJ2-5; possible D gene TRBD1, 5 bases. The ends were cut back, 9 bases at V and 4 bases at J, with 9 bases in the middle. CDR1 is MDHEN, CDR2 SYDVKM, per germline. The CDR3 is made up of 11 amino acids. The CDR3 reads CARSRAETQYF. The CDR3, as DNA: TGTGCCAGGAGCAGGGCAGAGACCCAGTACTTC.

A remark on this clonotype: Its ends do not fully match the called genes, so a read error is possible. This chain connects TRBV29-1 to TRBJ1-1; D possibly corresponds to TRBD1 (5 bases). The CDR3 spans 14 residues. The germline V gene encodes CDR1 SQVTM and CDR2 ANQGSEA. CDR3 in DNA: TGCGGCGTTGAAGGCTGGACGGGGGGCACTGAAGCTTTCTTT. It yields the protein CGVEGWTGGTEAFF.

This clonotype showed up just a few times. A single base separates this from a much larger clone, so it may be a read error. This chain links TRBV6-1 with TRBJ2-1; 12 nucleotides match TRBD2. CDR1 MNHNS and CDR2 SASEGT come from the germline V gene. The CDR3 sequence is 15 residues long. The CDR3 spells CASRDRLAGANEQLF. The CDR3 DNA reads as TGTGCCAGCAGAGACAGACTAGCGGGAGCCAATGAGCAGCTCTTC.

Regarding this clonotype: With a much larger clone just one base away, this may be a read error. The chain recombines TRBV6-6 with TRBJ1-5, with TRBD1 as a possible D gene (5 bases). The CDR3 loop spans 18 amino acids. V lost 0 bases to trimming and J lost 2 bases, with 17 bases between them. Germline values: CDR1 MNHNY, CDR2 SVGAGI (reference sequence). CDR3 loop: CASSYSTGGVLRNQPQHF. The CDR3 nucleotides are TGTGCCAGCAGTTACTCGACGGGGGGTGTGTTACGCAATCAGCCCCAGCATTTT.

This clonotype occurred many times. This rearrangement joins TRBV6-1 to TRBJ1-6; no clear D gene. V gave up 7 bases and J gave up 7 bases, with 14 bases separating them. CDR1 is MNHNS and CDR2 is SASEGT in the germline V gene. The CDR3 has 14 amino acids. Written as DNA, the CDR3 is TGTGCCAGCAATTACTGGCAGGCAAATTCACCCCTCCACTTT. Its protein product is CASNYWQANSPLHF.